This T cell receptor (beta chain) emerged from a study of blood T cell repertoires in COVID-19. Study at large: The study drew acute and convalescent COVID-19 samples from the United States, Italy and Spain. Nucleic acid was either cDNA or gDNA, and it came from T cells, B-cell-depleted T cells, or PBMCs.

Germline CDR1 is SGHTA and CDR2 is FQGNSA. There are 18 residues in the CDR3. J gave up 6 bases and V 0 bases, and 8 bases lay outside the gene matches. Study processing details: Estimated nucleated cell counts came from reference gene primer amplification. Clones were sequenced by immunoSEQ multiplex PCR, and TCRdb holds only the in-frame ones, with some missing. The DNA was the basis for D and trimming; V, J and clone size are from that table. The table lists approximately 36,000 clones, more than 80% of them singletons, with 40% to 50% in the top ten. The sequence came from a human donor in a cohort sampled during active or convalescent COVID-19. The donor label of this sample is uncertain. Sequenced sample: peripheral blood. The chain couples TRBV7-2 to TRBJ2-2; 12 bases fit TRBD2. The CDR3 DNA reads as TGTGCCAGCAGCTTAGCGCCTAGCGGGAGGGCAGGGGCCGGGGAGCTGTTTTTT. Translation: CASSLAPSGRAGAGELFF.